This entry describes one TCR beta chain. This record comes from a study of T cell changes during pregnancy in multiple sclerosis. This table comes from immunoSEQ multiplex PCR, and its TCRdb copy is limited to in-frame clones, with some not included. The sample holds fewer than 60,000 clones, approximately 91% seen once. V gave up 7 bases and J gave up 7 bases, with 17 bases separating them. The CDR3 runs to 14 residues. CDR1 is SEHNR and CDR2 is FQNEAQ in the germline V gene (reference sequence). The chain joins TRBV7-9 to TRBJ2-1; D is ambiguous. The receptor's source is a female donor with multiple sclerosis, enrolled in a pregnancy study. Specimen: CD8+ T cells from peripheral blood mononuclear cells, collected after pregnancy. CDR3 coding DNA: TGTGCCAGCACCCCGCCGCGCGCAAGAAATGAGCAGTTCTTC. Protein: CASTPPRARNEQFF.